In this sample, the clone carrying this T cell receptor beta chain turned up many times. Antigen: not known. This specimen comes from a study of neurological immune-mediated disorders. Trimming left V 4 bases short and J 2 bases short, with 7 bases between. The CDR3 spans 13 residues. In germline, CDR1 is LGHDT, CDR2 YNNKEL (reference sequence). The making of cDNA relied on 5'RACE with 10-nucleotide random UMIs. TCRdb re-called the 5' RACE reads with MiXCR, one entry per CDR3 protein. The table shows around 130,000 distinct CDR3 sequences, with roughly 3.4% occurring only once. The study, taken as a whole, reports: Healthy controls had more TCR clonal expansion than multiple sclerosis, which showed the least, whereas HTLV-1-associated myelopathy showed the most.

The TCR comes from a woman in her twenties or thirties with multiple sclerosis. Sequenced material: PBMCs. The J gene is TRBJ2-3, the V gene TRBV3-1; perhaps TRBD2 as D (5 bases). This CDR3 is CASSPDFTDTQYF. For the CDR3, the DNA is TGTGCCAGCAGCCCGGACTTCACAGATACGCAGTATTTT.